Reported below is one T cell receptor beta chain. Antigen: not known. For each subset, genomic DNA was distributed in equal portions over several immunoSEQ plates. Sequencing used immunoSEQ multiplex PCR; TCRdb keeps in-frame clones, though not all of them. The sample lists under 600,000 clones; more than 95% were seen once. This sample was taken from a study of shared clonotypes between healthy human individuals. At the level of the study: Donor ages ranged 18 to 49 years: a couple of women, a few men. Regarding the study as a whole: Generation probabilities were higher for clonotypes shared across all four sorted-subset donors than for unshared ones.

Each donor was a Caucasian adult residing in Nashville, Tennessee. Trimming took off 0 bases at V and 0 bases at J, with 10 bases between the two ends. Germline V gene data show CDR1 as SGHKS and CDR2 as YYEKEE (reference sequence). The CDR3 extends over 15 amino acids. The receptor was isolated from a woman aged 25 to 45 in good health. Sequencing was performed on naive CD4+ T cells sorted from blood. This sample's subset: CD45RA+ positively selected. This chain connects TRBV5-5 to TRBJ2-7; D unresolved. CDR3 region: CASSLEAERSYEQYF. CDR3 nucleotide sequence: TGTGCCAGCAGCTTGGAAGCAGAGCGCTCCTACGAGCAGTACTTC.